One and the same sample provided the 15 T cell receptor beta chains below, sequenced in a study of control samples from healthy donors and cancer patients. Measured with immunoSEQ multiplex PCR; TCRdb has only the in-frame clones, and not every one. Of about 89,000 clones in the sample, about 84% were seen once. Sequenced sample: blood. These receptors all come from a woman aged 40 to 55 in good health.

The chain employs TRBV3-1 (or the pseudogene TRBV3-2) and TRBJ1-4, with no clear D. Germline CDR1 reads LGHDT; CDR2 reads YNNKEL (reference sequence). V lost 4 bases to trimming and J lost 8 bases, with 14 bases between them. The CDR3 totals 14 residues. CDR3 nucleotide sequence: TGTGCCAGCAGCCGGACTAGGAAGGACGAAAAACTGTTTTTT. Its protein is CASSRTRKDEKLFF.

The CDR3 DNA sequence: TGTGCCAGCAGCCTTCGGGACGCTTACGAGCAGTACTTC. It translates to CASSLRDAYEQYF. This chain joins TRBV3-1 (or the pseudogene TRBV3-2) and TRBJ2-7; D possibly uses TRBD1 or TRBD2 (5 bases each). Trimming took 4 bases from V and 4 from J, leaving 11 bases between them. The CDR3 has 13 residues. Germline-derived CDR1 and CDR2 are LGHDT and YNNKEL (reference sequence).

The chain uses TRBV2 and TRBJ1-6; D is unclear. Germline assignment: CDR1 SNHLY and CDR2 FYNNEI. Trimming removed 7 bases from V and 6 bases from J, with 16 bases in between. The CDR3 length is 15 residues. DNA of the CDR3: TGTGCCAGCAACGGAGAATTTACTCGTAATTCACCCCTCCACTTT. Protein product: CASNGEFTRNSPLHF.

This chain joins TRBV3-1 (or the pseudogene TRBV3-2) and TRBJ1-3; D remains unclear. This CDR3 region has 14 residues. CDR1 LGHDT and CDR2 YNNKEL come from the germline V gene (reference sequence). The V end was cut by 2 bases, the J end by 0 bases, with 5 bases between. In DNA, the CDR3 is TGTGCCAGCAGCCAAAGAGCCTCTGGAAACACCATATATTTT. Protein sequence: CASSQRASGNTIYF.

This clone has only one observation. The rearrangement uses TRBV28 and TRBJ2-7; 10 bases match TRBD1. This CDR3 spans 15 amino acids. The V segment lost 6 bases and the J segment 1 base; nucleotides outside the gene matches: 6. CDR1 MDHEN and CDR2 SYDVKM come from the germline V gene. The DNA for the CDR3 is TGTGCCAGCAGGCGGGACAGGGGATTTTCCTACGAGCAGTACTTC. This codes for CASRRDRGFSYEQYF. The variable domain in full, with the rest retrieved from reference TRBV28 and TRBJ2-7, is DVKVTQSSRYLVKRTGEKVFLECVQDMDHENMFWYRQDPGLGLRLIYFSYDVKMKEKGDIPEGYSVSREKKERFSLILESASTNQTSMYLCASRRDRGFSYEQYFGPGTRLTVT.

This sequence joins TRBV2 and TRBJ1-5; 7 bases fit TRBD1. CDR3 size: 14 residues. V lost 4 bases, J lost 5 bases, and 5 bases stayed unmatched. CDR1 and CDR2 (germline): SNHLY, FYNNEI. Here the CDR3 reads CASSGGRGDQPQHF. The CDR3, as DNA: TGTGCCAGCAGTGGGGGCAGGGGGGATCAGCCCCAGCATTTT.

This clone has only a few counts. The rearrangement links TRBV25-1 to TRBJ1-5, with D tentatively TRBD1 (6 bases). CDR3 length: 15 amino acids. The germline V gene has CDR1 MGHDK and CDR2 SYGVNS. V lost 4 bases to trimming and J lost 6 bases, with 16 bases between them. The CDR3 DNA follows: TGTGCCAGCAGTGGGTGGGTGGGGGCTCGTCAGCCCCAGCATTTT. This codes for CASSGWVGARQPQHF.

The chain recombines TRBV12-3 or TRBV12-4 with TRBJ2-7; no clear D gene. The CDR3 spans 12 residues. Trimming shortened V by 6 bases and J by 6 bases, and 12 bases separated the two germline ends. The CDR3: CASSLLGREQYF. The CDR3 nucleotides are TGTGCCAGCAGCCTACTCGGACGCGAGCAGTACTTC.

V usage is TRBV6-5 and J usage is TRBJ1-4; 8 bases are a match to TRBD1. Germline V CDR1 and CDR2: MNHEY, SVGAGI. V shed 7 bases and J 6 bases; nucleotides not matched to a gene: 1. The CDR3 spans 12 residues. The CDR3 region has the DNA TGTGCCAGCACGGGACAGGATGAAAAACTGTTTTTT. Encoded protein: CASTGQDEKLFF.

This chain connects TRBV6-1 to TRBJ2-7; 12 bases fit TRBD2. After removal of 0 bases from V and 4 bases from J, the junction contained 1 base not matched to a gene. Germline lookup yields CDR1 MNHNS and CDR2 SASEGT. There are 15 residues in the CDR3. DNA of the CDR3: TGTGCCAGCAGTGAAGCGGGGACTAGCGGGTACGAGCAGTACTTC. It codes for CASSEAGTSGYEQYF.

The V call is TRBV24-1, the J call TRBJ2-3; TRBD2 agrees at 9 bases. Germline values: CDR1 KGHDR, CDR2 SFDVKD. Unmatched junction bases numbered 7, after V lost 9 bases and J lost 4 bases. The CDR3 contains 14 residues. The CDR3 DNA sequence: TGTGCCACCTCCGGGACTAGCAAGCCAGATACGCAGTATTTT. Translating it yields CATSGTSKPDTQYF.

V gene TRBV7-2 combines with J gene TRBJ2-3; 12 bases fit TRBD2. J gave up 3 bases and V 5 bases, and 12 bases lay outside the gene matches. This CDR3 contains 18 residues. The V gene's germline CDR1 is SGHTA and CDR2 FQGNSA. In nucleotides, the CDR3 is TGTGCCAGCAGCCTGGGACTAGCGGGTCAGGGAAGGACAGATACGCAGTATTTT. Translated, it gives CASSLGLAGQGRTDTQYF.

The rearrangement joins TRBV29-1 to TRBJ2-3; either TRBD1 or TRBD2 may supply D (5 bases each). The CDR3 covers 16 residues. Trimming cost V 3 bases and J 0 bases, with 16 bases left between them. Germline loops: CDR1 SQVTM, CDR2 ANQGSEA. The chain's CDR3 is CSVDLGRAVSTDTQYF. CDR3 nucleotide sequence: TGCAGCGTTGACCTGGGACGGGCGGTGAGCACAGATACGCAGTATTTT.

The chain carries TRBV9 and TRBJ1-3; D remains unclear. CDR1 SGDLS and CDR2 YYNGEE come from the germline V gene. Trimming removed 0 bases at V and 0 bases at J, with 19 bases between. There are 19 residues in the CDR3. The CDR3 reads CASSVEPTSPGSSGNTIYF. The DNA for the CDR3 is TGTGCCAGCAGCGTAGAGCCCACATCTCCCGGATCCTCTGGAAACACCATATATTTT. The full variable domain, completed using reference TRBV9 and TRBJ1-3, is DSGVTQTPKHLITATGQRVTLRCSPRSGDLSVYWYQQSLDQGLQFLIQYYNGEERAKGNILERFSAQQFPDLHSELNLSSLELGDSALYFCASSVEPTSPGSSGNTIYFGEGSWLTVV.

This rearrangement joins TRBV6-6 to TRBJ2-1; a possible D gene is TRBD2 (7 bases). Germline assignment: CDR1 MNHNY and CDR2 SVGAGI (reference sequence). This CDR3 comprises 14 residues. V was clipped by 4 bases and J by 10 bases, with 17 bases between them. CDR3 DNA: TGTGCCAGCAGTTCCAACCCGGGGGGCCTGGAGCAGTTCTTC. Amino acids: CASSSNPGGLEQFF.